Listed here are 15 T cell receptor beta chains from one sample, sequenced in a study of cytomegalovirus exposure and HLA in healthy donors (dated by TCRdb to about 2017). The method behind the library was the immunoSEQ multiplex PCR assay. For the multiplex PCR, a mixture combining 60 forward primers for TCR Vbeta segments and 13 reverse primers for TCR Jbeta segments was used. TCRdb took over this immuneACCESS table, retaining in-frame rearrangements with V and J assigned. Such tables are incomplete; in checked studies, under half of the missing clones stem from an unresolved V gene, and the remainder is unexplained. Here the sample has fewer than 250,000 clones; 79% occur a single time. In total, the top ten clones hold about 1.4% of the sample. The specimen sequenced was PBMCs. These receptor sequences come from a woman in her forties or fifties in good health and CMV-seronegative.

The chain is built from TRBV6-6 and TRBJ1-2; TRBD1 matches 7 bases. The CDR3 has 15 amino acids. Germline trimming cut 4 bases from V and 8 bases from J; bases unmatched to any gene: 13. In germline, CDR1 is MNHNY, CDR2 SVGAGI (reference sequence). In nucleotides, the CDR3 is TGTGCCAGCAGTTCCTCGACAGGGATAGGTGGCGGCTACACCTTC. Its translation is CASSSSTGIGGGYTF.

This chain links TRBV18 with TRBJ2-7; 7 bases map to TRBD1. This CDR3 spans 14 amino acids. CDR1 KGHSH and CDR2 LQKENI come from the germline V gene. J gave up 2 bases and V 5 bases, and 6 bases lay outside the gene matches. The CDR3 nucleotides are TGTGCCAGCTCAGTAACGGGACAGACCTACGAGCAGTACTTC. Translating gives CASSVTGQTYEQYF. Looking up the rest from reference TRBV18 and TRBJ2-7 gives the full variable domain: NAGVMQNPRHLVRRRGQEARLRCSPMKGHSHVYWYRQLPEEGLKFMVYLQKENIIDESGMPKERFSAEFPKEGPSILRIQQVVRGDSAAYFCASSVTGQTYEQYFGPGTRLTVT.

CDR3 in DNA: TGTGCCAGTACAGAAACAGGATACCAACGCGCAGATACGCAGTATTTT. Its protein is CASTETGYQRADTQYF. This chain uses TRBV19 with TRBJ2-3; D might be TRBD1 (5 bases). Trimming shortened V by 7 bases and J by 4 bases, and 21 bases separated the two germline ends. Germline values: CDR1 LNHDA, CDR2 SQIVND (reference sequence). The length of the CDR3 is 16 residues. Drawing the rest from reference TRBV19 and TRBJ2-3, the complete variable domain is DGGITQSPKYLFRKEGQNVTLSCEQNLNHDAMYWYRQDPGQGLRLIYYSQIVNDFQKGDIAEGYSVSREKKESFPLTVTSAQKNPTAFYLCASTETGYQRADTQYFGPGTRLTVL.

This chain uses TRBV15 with TRBJ1-3; no firm D call. The length of the CDR3 is 16 residues. The V and J ends lost 1 base and 1 base respectively, with 11 bases between them. The germline V gene has CDR1 LNHNV and CDR2 YYDKDF (reference sequence). The CDR3 reads CATSRVGAVSGNTIYF. The CDR3 DNA reads as TGTGCCACCAGCAGAGTCGGAGCGGTGTCTGGAAACACCATATATTTT.

This clone was observed once. This chain uses TRBV7-2 with TRBJ1-2, with 9 positions matching TRBD1. This CDR3 is built from 13 residues. Per the germline V gene, CDR1 is SGHTA and CDR2 is FQGNSA. With 4 bases clipped from V and 7 bases from J, the junction kept 4 bases outside the gene matches. CDR3 region: CASSYGTGIGYTF. The CDR3 DNA reads TGTGCCAGCAGCTACGGGACAGGGATTGGCTACACCTTC.

V usage is TRBV9 and J usage is TRBJ2-5, with TRBD2 matching over 8 bases. The J call may be incorrect, as the DNA end agrees better with TRBJ2-7. Germline V gene lookup returns CDR1 SGDLS and CDR2 YYNGEE. This CDR3 spans 16 amino acids. CDR3 in amino acids: CASSIHSREVPYEQYF. CDR3 bases: TGTGCCAGCAGCATTCACTCGCGGGAGGTTCCCTACGAGCAGTACTTC.

The V and J genes are TRBV7-2 and TRBJ1-1, with D hard to call. The CDR3 covers 15 residues. Trimming took off 4 bases at V and 3 bases at J, with 15 bases between the two ends. CDR1 SGHTA and CDR2 FQGNSA come from the germline V gene. CDR3 sequence reads: CASSSTLMFDTEAFF. In DNA form, the CDR3 reads TGTGCCAGCAGCTCTACGCTGATGTTCGACACTGAAGCTTTCTTT.

The chain links TRBV29-1 to TRBJ1-1; possible D gene TRBD1, 6 bases. V was trimmed by 7 bases and J by 2 bases, leaving 14 bases between them. This CDR3 has 13 residues. The germline CDR1 and CDR2 sequences are SQVTM and ANQGSEA. CDR3 DNA: TGCAGCGCGAAGGGGGGGTTTAACACTGAAGCTTTCTTT. This encodes CSAKGGFNTEAFF.

This clone was seen ten or more times. The J gene is TRBJ1-4, the V gene TRBV6-5; D ambiguous. CDR3 size: 12 residues. The V and J ends lost 6 bases and 5 bases respectively, with 7 bases between them. The V gene's germline CDR1 is MNHEY and CDR2 SVGAGI. The CDR3 sequence is CASRRLNEKLFF. CDR3 nucleotides: TGTGCCAGCAGACGACTGAATGAAAAACTGTTTTTT.

J is TRBJ1-2 and V is TRBV6-5, with TRBD1 matching over 9 bases. Germline V gene lookup returns CDR1 MNHEY and CDR2 SVGAGI. Trimming cost V 0 bases and J 6 bases; bases outside gene matches: 5. The CDR3 covers 15 residues. The CDR3 is CASSYSGTGGNGYTF. DNA for the CDR3: TGTGCCAGCAGTTACTCTGGTACAGGGGGCAATGGCTACACCTTC.

This clone was observed a few times. This rearrangement joins TRBV6-4 to TRBJ1-4; D gene unclear. This CDR3 is 14 amino acids long. Germline values: CDR1 MRHNA, CDR2 SNTAGT. V was pared by 2 bases and J by 10 bases, with 14 bases between. The CDR3 here is CASSDGTTGSKLFF. In DNA, the CDR3 is TGTGCCAGCAGTGACGGCACCACGGGATCAAAACTGTTTTTT.

The chain couples TRBV9 to TRBJ1-1, with D tentatively TRBD1 (5 bases). This CDR3 region has 16 residues. Germline CDR1 SGDLS, CDR2 YYNGEE. The V end was cut by 4 bases, the J end by 3 bases, with 19 bases between. The CDR3 region has the DNA TGTGCCAGCAGCCCGGGGGATAGTGGAGTATACACTGAAGCTTTCTTT. This gives the protein CASSPGDSGVYTEAFF.

V is TRBV6-5 and J is TRBJ2-1; possible D gene TRBD2, 5 bases. V lost 0 bases and J lost 8, with 14 bases in between. The germline CDR1 and CDR2 sequences are MNHEY and SVGAGI. The CDR3 contains 15 residues. This chain's CDR3 is CASSYSERTSDEQFF. The DNA for the CDR3 is TGTGCCAGCAGTTACTCGGAGCGGACCTCGGATGAGCAGTTCTTC.

The rearrangement joins TRBV7-6 to TRBJ2-5; D possibly corresponds to TRBD1 (5 bases). This CDR3 region has 15 residues. Trimming left V 5 bases short and J 5 bases short, with 18 bases between. Germline assignment: CDR1 SGHVS and CDR2 FNYEAQ. CDR3 DNA: TGTGCCAGCAGCCGCCGGGTGCAGGGATCGGAGACCCAGTACTTC. Translated: CASSRRVQGSETQYF.

J is TRBJ2-7 and V is TRBV5-5; the D gene is possibly TRBD1 (5 bases). CDR3 length: 15 residues. Germline V gene sequence: CDR1 SGHKS, CDR2 YYEKEE (reference sequence). Trimming cost V 0 bases and J 2 bases, with 12 bases left between them. The DNA of the CDR3 is TGTGCCAGCAGCTTGGACTTCAGGGTGACCTACGAGCAGTACTTC. Its protein product is CASSLDFRVTYEQYF.